A selection of T cell receptor beta chains follows, all from one sample in a study of blood T cells in healthy people across ages. TCRdb reanalysed the 5' RACE reads using MiXCR and keeps one entry per CDR3 protein. The sample holds around 2 million distinct CDR3 sequences, about two fifths seen once. Specimen: blood. All receptors derive from a human donor in good health. Each CDR3 is given with its conserved first and last residue. D genes are given only for firm matches. Expanded clones get a size class; other rows say once, few or many, or leave the size out.

TRBJ1-2,NA,NA,TRBV10-3,TGTGCCATCAGTTTCGACTCGAACTATGGCTACACCTTC,CAISFDSNYGYTF
TRBJ2-5,NA,NA,TRBV5-1,TGCGCCAGCAGCTTGTTACCCACGGGACAAGGAGAGACCCAGTACTTC,CASSLLPTGQGETQYF
TRBJ2-6,many,NA,TRBV7-3,TGTGCCAGCAGCCGACAGGGGACTAACTCTGGGGCCAACGTCCTGACTTTC,CASSRQGTNSGANVLTF
TRBJ2-4,many,TRBD2,TRBV11-2,TGTGCCAGCAGCTTCCCAGGGAGGGACATTCAGTACTTC,CASSFPGRDIQYF
TRBJ2-7,NA,NA,TRBV12-3/TRBV12-4,TGTGCCAGCAGTTCATCCCCCGGCGAGCAGTACTTC,CASSSSPGEQYF
TRBJ1-1,NA,NA,TRBV29-1,TGCAGCACCCGGGTCGGGGATGGCACTGAAGCTTTCTTT,CSTRVGDGTEAFF
TRBJ1-6,few,NA,TRBV9,TGTGCCAGCAGCGTAGTGTCAGATAATTCACCCCTCCACTTT,CASSVVSDNSPLHF
TRBJ1-2,NA,NA,TRBV5-1,TGCGCCAGCAGCTTGGGGCAACAGGGTCAGGAAGGCTACACCTTC,CASSLGQQGQEGYTF
TRBJ2-7,NA,NA,TRBV20-1,TGCAGTGCCCAGCAGGGGCCCTGGGGCTCCTACGAGCAGTACTTC,CSAQQGPWGSYEQYF
TRBJ1-5,few,NA,TRBV7-6,TGTGCCAGCAGCTACAGCAGGGGACGCAATCAGCCCCAGCATTTT,CASSYSRGRNQPQHF
TRBJ1-2,NA,TRBD1,TRBV7-2,TGTGCCAGCAGCTCAAGGACAGGGCCTGGCTACACCTTC,CASSSRTGPGYTF
TRBJ1-4,NA,NA,TRBV9,TGTGCCAGCAGCGTAGGAGGCAAAGGCAATGAAAAACTGTTTTTT,CASSVGGKGNEKLFF
TRBJ1-1,few,TRBD1,TRBV12-3/TRBV12-4,TGTGCCAGCAGAAGACAGGGGAATGGGCAAGCTTTCTTT,CASRRQGNGQAFF
TRBJ1-5,NA,NA,TRBV20-1,TGCAGTGCTAGCCTGGGGCCGAACAATCAGCCCCAGCATTTT,CSASLGPNNQPQHF
TRBJ1-2,few,NA,TRBV6-5,TGTGCCAGCAACACAGGGAATGGCTACACCTTC,CASNTGNGYTF
TRBJ2-7,NA,NA,TRBV6-6,TGTGCCAGCAGTTATAATCTTATGTACGAGCAGTACTTC,CASSYNLMYEQYF
TRBJ1-2,few,NA,TRBV5-1,TGCGCCAGCAGCTTGGCCGCGGACGATGGCTACACCTTC,CASSLAADDGYTF
TRBJ2-1,few,NA,TRBV5-1,TGCGCCAGCAGCTTGGCCCCCTCCCGTGGGAATGAGCAGTTCTTC,CASSLAPSRGNEQFF
TRBJ2-6,NA,TRBD2,TRBV5-4,TGTGCCAGCAGCCCCCGGGAGGGCGCGAGAGACGGGAGGGCCAACGTCCTGACTTTC,CASSPREGARDGRANVLTF
TRBJ1-2,few,NA,TRBV4-1,TGCGCCAGCAGCCAAGTGGAGAGGGGGGTTTATGGCTACACCTTC,CASSQVERGVYGYTF
TRBJ1-4,NA,NA,TRBV29-1,TGCAGCGCTACGGATCCGGGGAGTGAAAAACTGTTTTTT,CSATDPGSEKLFF
TRBJ1-6,few,TRBD1,TRBV27,TGTGCCAGCAGTTTCCCCCCACGGGACAGGGGGGAAAATTCACCCCTCCACTTT,CASSFPPRDRGENSPLHF
TRBJ2-3,few,NA,TRBV4-3,TGCGCCAGCAGCCCCCGCGGTTGGGGCGAGGTGGCAGATACGCAGTATTTT,CASSPRGWGEVADTQYF
TRBJ2-5,few,NA,TRBV4-2,TGTGCCAGCAGCCAGGATCAGGGACGCTTAGAGACCCAGTACTTC,CASSQDQGRLETQYF
TRBJ1-2,few,TRBD1,TRBV6-4,TGTGCCAGCAGTAGGACCCGGACAGGCTATGGCTACACCTTC,CASSRTRTGYGYTF
TRBJ2-7,NA,NA,TRBV28,TGTGCCAGCAGTTTAGAAGGGGTAAGGGAGCAGTACTTC,CASSLEGVREQYF
TRBJ2-7,NA,TRBD1,TRBV10-3,TGTGCCATCAGACCGGGACAGGGATTCGAGCAGTACTTC,CAIRPGQGFEQYF
TRBJ2-4,NA,NA,TRBV12-5,TGTGCTAGTGCCCATACAGCCACTCTAGCCAAAAACATTCAGTACTTC,CASAHTATLAKNIQYF